This is a list of T cell receptor beta chains from one sample in a study of OX40 agonist ivuxolimab in advanced cancers. TCRdb keeps only in-frame clones here, not all; method: immunoSEQ multiplex PCR. The sample includes 75,000 to 95,000 clones, 85% of them seen just once. Sequenced material: CD4+ or CD8+ T cells sorted from blood, taken in a trial of the OX40 agonist ivuxolimab. These receptors came from an adult with an advanced solid tumor such as melanoma, head and neck, liver or kidney cancer. CDR3s include the opening cysteine and the closing phenylalanine or tryptophan. Each record gives: D gene, V gene, J gene, clone size, CDR3 protein, CDR3 DNA. D genes are given only for firm matches. A row's size may be missing; if present it is once, few, many or a size class.

NA	TRBV9	TRBJ1-1	NA	CASSVGGRNTEAFF	TGTGCCAGCAGCGTAGGAGGGAGGAACACTGAAGCTTTCTTT
TRBD2	TRBV12-5	TRBJ2-2	NA	CASGLVLGGTGELFF	TGTGCTAGTGGTTTGGTACTCGGGGGGACCGGGGAGCTGTTTTTT
TRBD2	TRBV4-1	TRBJ2-1	NA	CASSHLAGGSSYNEQFF	TGCGCCAGCAGCCACCTGGCCGGCGGGAGCTCCTACAATGAGCAGTTCTTC
NA	TRBV2	TRBJ1-5	NA	CASRTNTRNQPQHF	TGTGCCAGCAGGACAAACACCAGGAATCAGCCCCAGCATTTT
NA	TRBV30	TRBJ1-4	NA	CAWSVGVIEKLFF	TGTGCCTGGAGTGTAGGGGTTATTGAAAAACTGTTTTTT
NA	TRBV10-3	TRBJ1-3	NA	CAISEWAGDSGNTIYF	TGTGCCATCAGTGAGTGGGCAGGAGACTCTGGAAACACCATATATTTT
TRBD1	TRBV30	TRBJ1-3	NA	CAWNPDRGLYTIYF	TGTGCCTGGAACCCGGACAGGGGGCTGTACACCATATATTTT
NA	TRBV7-9	TRBJ2-3	NA	CASSSGPFFTDTQYF	TGTGCCAGCAGTTCCGGGCCATTTTTCACAGATACGCAGTATTTT
TRBD1	TRBV2	TRBJ1-2	NA	CASSENTGGVDGYTF	TGTGCCAGCAGTGAAAATACAGGGGGTGTAGATGGCTACACCTTC
NA	TRBV7-2	TRBJ2-7	NA	CASSTRGAYEQYF	TGTGCCAGCAGCACTAGAGGCGCCTACGAGCAGTACTTC
TRBD1	TRBV10-3	TRBJ2-3	NA	CAISEPGQGTDTQYF	TGTGCCATCAGTGAGCCGGGACAGGGGACAGATACGCAGTATTTT
NA	TRBV7-3	TRBJ2-3	NA	CASSLGARGDTQYF	TGTGCCAGCAGCTTGGGGGCGCGAGGCGATACGCAGTATTTT
NA	TRBV29-1	TRBJ2-1	NA	CSVESASREWGYNEQFF	TGCAGCGTTGAGTCCGCTTCGAGGGAGTGGGGATACAATGAGCAGTTCTTC
NA	TRBV11-1	TRBJ2-3	NA	CASSLRTTDTQYF	TGTGCCAGCAGCTTACGAACTACAGATACGCAGTATTTT
NA	TRBV6-5	TRBJ2-2	NA	CASSYYGVLNTGELFF	TGTGCCAGCAGTTACTATGGCGTATTGAACACCGGGGAGCTGTTTTTT
NA	TRBV18	TRBJ1-5	NA	CASSPDRNNQPQHF	TGTGCCAGCTCACCCGACAGAAACAATCAGCCCCAGCATTTT
NA	TRBV21-1	TRBJ2-7	once	CASSKTQGSPTYEQYF	TGTGCCAGCAGCAAAACGCAGGGTTCTCCAACCTACGAGCAGTACTTC
TRBD2	TRBV6-5	TRBJ2-1	once	CASGSGGEGYNEQFF	TGTGCCAGCGGGTCGGGCGGGGAGGGGTACAATGAGCAGTTCTTC
TRBD1	TRBV6-1	TRBJ1-2	NA	CASKLDRGSGYTF	TGTGCCAGCAAGCTGGACAGGGGAAGTGGCTACACCTTC
NA	TRBV5-1	TRBJ2-7	once	CASSYRPGESEQYF	TGCGCCAGCAGCTACAGGCCGGGTGAGTCCGAGCAGTACTTC
TRBD2	TRBV11-2	TRBJ2-1	NA	CASSLRAGSGEYNEQFF	TGTGCCAGCAGCTTAAGGGCGGGGAGCGGGGAGTACAATGAGCAGTTCTTC
NA	TRBV2	TRBJ2-3	NA	CASRVSGLRDTQYF	TGTGCCAGCAGGGTATCGGGGCTTAGAGATACGCAGTATTTT
NA	TRBV7-2	TRBJ2-2	NA	CASGTDTGELFF	TGTGCCAGCGGTACAGACACCGGGGAGCTGTTTTTT
NA	TRBV27	TRBJ2-7	NA	CASTRIGTPSPYEQYF	TGTGCCAGCACCCGAATCGGGACTCCTAGCCCCTACGAGCAGTACTTC